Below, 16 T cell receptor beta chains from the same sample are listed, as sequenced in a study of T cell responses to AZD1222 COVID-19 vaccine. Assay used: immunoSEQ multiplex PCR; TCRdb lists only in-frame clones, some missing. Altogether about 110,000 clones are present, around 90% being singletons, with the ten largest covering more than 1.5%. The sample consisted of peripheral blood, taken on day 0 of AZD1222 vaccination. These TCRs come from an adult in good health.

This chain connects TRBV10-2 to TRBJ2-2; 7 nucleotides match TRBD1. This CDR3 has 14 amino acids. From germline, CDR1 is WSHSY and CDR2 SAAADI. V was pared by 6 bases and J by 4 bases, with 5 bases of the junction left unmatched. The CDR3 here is CASRQGLFTGELFF. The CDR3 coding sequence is TGCGCCAGCAGACAGGGGTTATTCACCGGGGAGCTGTTTTTT.

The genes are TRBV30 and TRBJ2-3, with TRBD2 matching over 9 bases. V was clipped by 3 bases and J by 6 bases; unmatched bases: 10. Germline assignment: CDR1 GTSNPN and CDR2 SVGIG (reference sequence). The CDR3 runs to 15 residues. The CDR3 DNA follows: TGTGCCTGGAGCGATCTAGGACTAGCGAGGGATACGCAGTATTTT. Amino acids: CAWSDLGLARDTQYF.

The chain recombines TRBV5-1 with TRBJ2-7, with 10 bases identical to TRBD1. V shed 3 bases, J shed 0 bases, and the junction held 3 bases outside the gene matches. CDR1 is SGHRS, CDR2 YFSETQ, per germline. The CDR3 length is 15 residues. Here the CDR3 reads CASSSWTGGSYEQYF. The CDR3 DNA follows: TGCGCCAGCAGCTCTTGGACAGGGGGCTCCTACGAGCAGTACTTC.

In DNA, the CDR3 is TGTGCCAGCTCAACAGACAGTAATGAAAAACTGTTTTTT. It translates to CASSTDSNEKLFF. The chain employs TRBV18 and TRBJ1-4; maybe TRBD1 (5 bases). The V and J ends lost 5 bases and 4 bases respectively, with 8 bases between them. There are 13 residues in the CDR3. The germline CDR1 and CDR2 sequences are KGHSH and LQKENI. Based on the CDR3 plus reference TRBV18 and TRBJ1-4, the full variable domain is NAGVMQNPRHLVRRRGQEARLRCSPMKGHSHVYWYRQLPEEGLKFMVYLQKENIIDESGMPKERFSAEFPKEGPSILRIQQVVRGDSAAYFCASSTDSNEKLFFGSGTQLSVL.

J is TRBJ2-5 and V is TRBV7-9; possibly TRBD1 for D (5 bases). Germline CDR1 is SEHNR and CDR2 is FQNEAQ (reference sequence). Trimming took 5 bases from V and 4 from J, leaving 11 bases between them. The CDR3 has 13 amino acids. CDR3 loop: CASSTTAPETQYF. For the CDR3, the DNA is TGTGCCAGCAGCACGACAGCCCCAGAGACCCAGTACTTC.

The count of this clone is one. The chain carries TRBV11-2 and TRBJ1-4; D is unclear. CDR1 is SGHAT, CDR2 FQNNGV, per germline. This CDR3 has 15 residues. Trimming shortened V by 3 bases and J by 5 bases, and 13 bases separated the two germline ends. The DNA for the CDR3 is TGTGCCAGCAGCTTTCATTTGCCGCCGAATGAAAAACTGTTTTTT. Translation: CASSFHLPPNEKLFF. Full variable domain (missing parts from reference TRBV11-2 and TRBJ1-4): EAGVAQSPRYKIIEKRQSVAFWCNPISGHATLYWYQQILGQGPKLLIQFQNNGVVDDSQLPKDRFSAERLKGVDSTLKIQPAKLEDSAVYLCASSFHLPPNEKLFFGSGTQLSVL.

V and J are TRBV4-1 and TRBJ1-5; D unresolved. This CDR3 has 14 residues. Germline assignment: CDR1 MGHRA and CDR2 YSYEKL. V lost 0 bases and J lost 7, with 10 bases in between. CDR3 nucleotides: TGCGCCAGCAGCCAAGATAAAGGTGAGCAGCCCCAGCATTTT. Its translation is CASSQDKGEQPQHF.

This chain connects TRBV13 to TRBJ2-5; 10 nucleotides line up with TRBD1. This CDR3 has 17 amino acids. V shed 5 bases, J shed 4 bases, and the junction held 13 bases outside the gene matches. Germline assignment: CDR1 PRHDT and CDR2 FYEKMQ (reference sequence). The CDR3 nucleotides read TGTGCCAGCAGCCCTCAAACGGGACAGGGGTTTCGAGAGACCCAGTACTTC. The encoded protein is CASSPQTGQGFRETQYF.

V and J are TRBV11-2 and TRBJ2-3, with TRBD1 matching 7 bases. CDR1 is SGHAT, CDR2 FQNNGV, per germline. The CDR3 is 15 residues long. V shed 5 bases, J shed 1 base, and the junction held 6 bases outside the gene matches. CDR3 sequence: CASSHRDSGTDTQYF. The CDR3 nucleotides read TGTGCCAGCAGCCACAGGGACAGCGGCACAGATACGCAGTATTTT.

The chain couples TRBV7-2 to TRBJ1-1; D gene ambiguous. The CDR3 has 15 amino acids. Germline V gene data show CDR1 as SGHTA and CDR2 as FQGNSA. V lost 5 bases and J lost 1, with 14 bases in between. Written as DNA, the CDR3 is TGTGCCAGCAGCCCCCGACCGCGTCCGAACACTGAAGCTTTCTTT. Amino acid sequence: CASSPRPRPNTEAFF.

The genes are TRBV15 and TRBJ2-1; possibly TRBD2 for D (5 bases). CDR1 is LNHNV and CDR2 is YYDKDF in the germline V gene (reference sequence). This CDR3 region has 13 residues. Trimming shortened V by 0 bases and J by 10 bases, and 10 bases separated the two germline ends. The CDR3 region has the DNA TGTGCCACCAGCAGAGATAACGCGGGCGAGCAGTTCTTC. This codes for CATSRDNAGEQFF.

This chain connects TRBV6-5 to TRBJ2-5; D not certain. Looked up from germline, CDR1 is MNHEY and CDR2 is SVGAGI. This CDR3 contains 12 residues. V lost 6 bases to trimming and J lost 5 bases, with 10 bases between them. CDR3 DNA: TGTGCCAGCAGAGCCCCCTCGGAGACCCAGTACTTC. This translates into CASRAPSETQYF.

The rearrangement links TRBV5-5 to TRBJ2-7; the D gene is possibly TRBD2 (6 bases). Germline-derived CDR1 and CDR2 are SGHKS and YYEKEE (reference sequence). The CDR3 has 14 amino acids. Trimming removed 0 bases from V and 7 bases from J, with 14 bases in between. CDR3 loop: CASSLDQGAGEQYF. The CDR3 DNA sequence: TGTGCCAGCAGCTTGGATCAGGGCGCGGGGGAGCAGTACTTC.

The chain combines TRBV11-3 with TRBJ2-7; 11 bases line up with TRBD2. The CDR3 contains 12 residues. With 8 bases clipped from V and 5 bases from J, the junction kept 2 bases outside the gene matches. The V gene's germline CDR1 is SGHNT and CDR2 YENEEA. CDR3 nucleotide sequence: TGTGCCAGCGCGACTAGCGGGAACGAGCAGTACTTC. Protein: CASATSGNEQYF.

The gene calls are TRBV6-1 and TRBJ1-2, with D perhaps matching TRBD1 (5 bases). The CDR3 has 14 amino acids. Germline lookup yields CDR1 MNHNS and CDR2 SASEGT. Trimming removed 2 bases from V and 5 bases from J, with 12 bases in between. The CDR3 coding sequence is TGTGCCAGCAGTGAAACAATTCGGGGGTATGGCTACACCTTC. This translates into CASSETIRGYGYTF.

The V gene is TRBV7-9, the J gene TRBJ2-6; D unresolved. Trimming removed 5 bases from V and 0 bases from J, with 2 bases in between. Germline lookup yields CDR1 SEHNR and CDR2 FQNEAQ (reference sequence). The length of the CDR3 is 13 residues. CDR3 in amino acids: CASSTSGANVLTF. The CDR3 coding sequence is TGTGCCAGCAGCACCTCTGGGGCCAACGTCCTGACTTTC.